This T cell receptor beta chain stems from a study of cytomegalovirus exposure and HLA in healthy donors (dated 2017 in TCRdb). General notes on the study: According to an earlier analysis of a few hundred of the donors, roughly 180 million T cells yielded some 110 million unique TCR beta sequences and around 300 Gb of sequence data. A handful of DR-DQ haplotypes were handled as single units for association and clustering because linkage in the cohort was strong. An early release covering some 640 HLA-typed donors comprised around 300 gigabases of sequencing data and 85 million to 100 million unique TCR sequences. The study was designed to test whether signatures of past pathogen exposure could be identified by cataloging public T cell receptors. Every repertoire in the discovery cohort had been generated on one and the same sequencing platform. HLA typing included class I and class II loci at four-digit resolution. Donor age, sex, ethnicity and CMV serostatus were compiled alongside the repertoire data. In addition to the first cohort of hundreds of subjects, a separate validation cohort of approximately 120 different subjects was used. To decide whether each TCR beta V gene segment behaved as functional or pseudogenic, an earlier analysis of some 540 of the donors relied on high-throughput TCR beta sequencing. The genetic ancestry cluster associated with self-reported Caucasian donors included 65% to 90% of the roughly 390 genotyped donors. In a later analysis, previously published TCR beta repertoires from 550 to 750 donors were re-analyzed and high-resolution HLA genotyping was added so that TCR occurrence patterns could be studied. Rather than using new phenotypic data, the later analysis identified candidate immune exposures from TCR beta sequences and from how often those sequences occurred across donors. Typing coverage differed by locus: A, B, C, DRB1 and DQB1 were typed in roughly 620-640 donors, DQA1 in about 500, DPA1 in 600 to 610, and DPB1 in 400 to 480. The study used immunosequencing to profile the T cell repertoires of hundreds of subjects and linked those repertoires to cytomegalovirus serostatus. High-throughput TCR immunosequencing, statistical association of individual TCRs with disease status, and machine learning were combined to predict cytomegalovirus infection status. A later genetic analysis used genome-wide SNP genotypes for about 65% of the 666 donors, treating that subset as a discovery cohort. Across around 400 genotyped donors of the cohort, an average of about 240,000 unique TCR beta nucleotide sequences per donor were sequenced, and about a sixth of those sequences were non-productive. Here is what the overall study found, with its caveats: Correlated functional status among segregating V segments might reflect linkage disequilibrium, but an unknown experimental factor could not be ruled out. V-gene and J-gene trimming of TCR beta chains was associated with a missense DCLRE1C variant in a later genetic analysis, and the association was replicated in an independent cohort. A later analysis reported that several top co-occurrence clusters appeared linked to parvovirus B19, influenza, CMV and Epstein-Barr virus. According to a later genetic analysis, donors in an Asian-associated ancestry cluster had fewer N-insertions in productive TCRs than the approximately 630-donor mean. Specific HLA alleles were associated with roughly 16,000 TCR beta sequences at a false discovery rate of 0.05 in a later analysis. Some IMGT-functional V segments, including TRBV6-2 and TRBV6-3, could not be distinguished by the 87-base-pair reads and were therefore excluded. In vitro tests confirmed that a few of the cytomegalovirus-associated TCR beta chains recognize cytomegalovirus antigens. A further reported finding was that TCR beta sequences accurately predicted the HLA-A and HLA-B alleles for most subjects in the first cohort. The classifier was reported to diagnose cytomegalovirus status with high specificity and sensitivity in both the original and validation cohorts. Most TCR sequences were seen in very few donors, while some public TCRs were found in many individuals. In a later analysis, the rate of TCR association differed among HLA loci, with DRB1 alleles having the most associated TCRs and HLA-C alleles having the fewest. For the cohort, immune exposure information was limited to CMV serostatus. A total of about 150 TCR beta chains were listed by the study as associated with cytomegalovirus. Over 15 rarely observed V segments, including chromosome 9 orphons, were excluded from the earlier analysis of about 610 of the donors because counts were too low. A cluster of highly shared sequence variants was judged likely to be a technical artifact of the sequencing pipeline. HLA typing was unavailable for some donors at each locus, so association tests used only the typed subset. According to the authors, the approach could potentially be generalized to other disease states and immunological phenotypes. When HLA alleles, especially DR and DQ, strongly co-occurred, attributing TCR associations to individual alleles was difficult. Only TCR beta chains were sequenced in this cohort, and the absence of alpha or paired-chain data limited detectable features. In a later analysis, most CMV-associated TCR beta chains were found to appear HLA-restricted, with HLA associations seemingly driven largely by CMV exposure. An earlier analysis of 587 of the donors showed that most TCR beta V segments appeared in productive rearrangements either about 87% or about 30% of the time, which broadly matched IMGT annotations. A later analysis found that HLA-associated TCR beta chains were more clonally expanded and had lower generation probabilities than equally common non-associated chains. The presence/absence analyses assumed that sequencing depth was roughly uniform across donors, and that assumption may not be true.

Relative to germline, V is 5 bases shorter and J is 3 bases shorter, with 9 bases between their ends. Reading the germline V gene gives CDR1 MNHEY and CDR2 SVGAGI. The CDR3 holds 13 amino acids from the cysteine to the phenylalanine. Here the CDR3 DNA is all that survives: 39 bases in frame from base 1. The cohort was made up of approximately 700 healthy bone marrow donors. All cohort members were sampled while nominally healthy, although unrecorded immune exposures were likely present. The donor was CMV seronegative and belonged to the group of 350 or so seronegative cohort members. A peripheral blood sample was provided by each donor, and peripheral blood mononuclear cells were used for TCR beta sequencing. The Qiagen DNeasy Blood Extraction Kit was used to extract genomic DNA from the blood cell samples. Library preparation was by the immunoSEQ multiplex PCR assay. The multiplex PCR relied on a mix of 60 forward primers for TCR Vbeta segments and 13 reverse primers for TCR Jbeta segments. A multiplex PCR assay on genomic DNA amplified the CDR3 region of rearranged TCR beta genes. The Illumina HiSeq System was used to sequence the amplified TCR beta libraries as 87-base-pair reads. Per the original workflow: A later analysis counted about 80 million unique TCR beta chains across the approximately 700 repertoires, and 9.5 million to 11 million of these chains were shared by at least two donors. A nearest-neighbor algorithm error-corrected the raw reads and collapsed the reads into unique sequences, merging closely related sequences to remove PCR and sequencing errors. V, D and J gene segments were assigned by aligning CDR3 sequences to IMGT reference sequences. For a sequence to be retained, a match of at least six nucleotides was required to both a V gene segment and a J gene segment. Rearrangements were classified as productive when the CDR3 lacked stop codons and remained in frame with V and J, and all other rearrangements were classified as non-productive. CDR3 was defined according to IMGT convention as the region running from the second conserved V-encoded cysteine to the conserved J-encoded phenylalanine. Sequences without an unambiguous match to a single V gene segment were excluded from the earlier analysis of about 600 of the donors. An earlier analysis of some 500 of the donors classified V segments as functional when productive rearrangements were above 56.7% and as segregating when the standard deviation between donors was above 5%. To diagnose cytomegalovirus status from the catalog of TCR beta chain sequences, a statistical classification framework was built. V and J gene assignment, in a later analysis, came from comparing TCR nucleotide sequences with IMGT/GENE-DB human TR gene sequences. Using the TCRdist pipeline, a later analysis assigned CDR3 sequences along with most-parsimonious VDJ recombination scenarios. In a later analysis, each TCR beta chain was defined by its CDR3 amino acid sequence together with its V-gene family, and reads lacking a unique V-gene family were excluded. In a later analysis, 450 to 600 highly shared, low-generation-probability nucleotide sequences were removed to address suspected cross-contamination and a sequencing artifact. A later analysis calculated a clonal expansion index for each public chain from normalized within-repertoire ranks of inferred template counts. In a later analysis, generation probabilities were computed using a VDJ recombination model fitted to out-of-frame rearrangements, and the results were checked against IGoR. Hypergeometric tests were used in a later analysis to score TCR-TCR, TCR-HLA and TCR-CMV co-occurrence, with a repertoire-size bias correction applied to the TCR pairs. False discovery rates were estimated in a later analysis by permuting HLA or CMV assignments 20 times. In a later analysis, co-occurring TCRs were grouped using DBSCAN, with TCRdist sequence similarity added in when clustering inside HLA-allele-positive subsets. Co-occurrence clustering excluded repertoires with fewer than 30,000 or more than 120,000 public chains, plus five with anomalous nucleotide sharing. TCRdb holds this immuneACCESS table with in-frame rearrangements only. Some clones are missing; in checked studies, unresolved V genes explain under half, and the rest has no known cause. The DNA was the basis for D and trimming; V, J and clone size are from that table. The sample table records 200,000 to 250,000 clones; around 88% of these occur just once. Approximately 1% of the sample is taken by the ten largest.

This clone was found once. The antigen this receptor binds is unknown. No much larger clone exists at a distance of one base, and base qualities are not known. The TCR originated in a young woman in good health and CMV-seronegative. Material: PBMCs. The sequence is built from TRBV6-5 and TRBJ2-3; possibly the D gene is TRBD1, per 5 matching bases. The CDR3 reads CASSLQGTDTQYF. The nucleotide sequence is given as TGTGCCAGCAGTCTCCAGGGTACAGATACGCAGTATTTT.